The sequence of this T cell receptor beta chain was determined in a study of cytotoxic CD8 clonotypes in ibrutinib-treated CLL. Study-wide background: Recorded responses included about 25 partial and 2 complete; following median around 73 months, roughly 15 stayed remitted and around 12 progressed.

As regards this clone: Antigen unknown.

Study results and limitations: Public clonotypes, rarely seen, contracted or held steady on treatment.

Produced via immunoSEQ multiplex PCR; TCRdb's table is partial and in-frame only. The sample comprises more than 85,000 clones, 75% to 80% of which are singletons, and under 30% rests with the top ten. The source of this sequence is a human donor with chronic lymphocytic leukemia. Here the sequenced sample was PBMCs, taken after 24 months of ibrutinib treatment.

The CDR3 spells CASSQLGTSGRANEQYF. DNA for the CDR3: TGTGCCAGCAGCCAGTTAGGGACTAGCGGGAGGGCCAACGAGCAGTACTTC. The V gene is TRBV4-2, the J gene TRBJ2-7, with 16 bases identical to TRBD2. Trimming cost V 3 bases and J 5 bases; bases outside gene matches: 7. This CDR3 has 17 amino acids. The V gene's germline CDR1 is LGHNA and CDR2 YNFKEQ.